The 29 T cell receptor beta chains below were found in one sample sequenced in a study of cytomegalovirus exposure and HLA in healthy donors. Amplification used 60 Vbeta primers and 13 Jbeta primers. Libraries were prepared by immunoSEQ multiplex PCR; TCRdb keeps only in-frame clonotypes and omits some of them. This table holds 100,000 or so clones, around 82% found once. The sequenced material came from PBMCs. All receptors come from a woman aged 45 to 65 in good health and CMV-seropositive.

The J gene is TRBJ2-7, the V gene TRBV6-5; TRBD2 might be the D (6 bases). V was pared by 8 bases and J by 7 bases, with 9 bases between. CDR1 MNHEY and CDR2 SVGAGI come from the germline V gene. This CDR3 has 10 amino acids. The chain's CDR3 is CASGRKEQYF. Here the CDR3 DNA reads TGTGCCAGCGGGAGGAAAGAGCAGTACTTC.

The rearrangement uses TRBV10-3 and TRBJ1-2; 7 bases align to TRBD1. The CDR3 loop spans 14 amino acids. Germline CDR1 ENHRY, CDR2 SYGVKD. V lost 6 bases, J lost 2 bases, and 6 bases stayed unmatched. The CDR3 reads CAISSPTGNYGYTF. The DNA for the CDR3 is TGTGCCATCAGCTCCCCGACAGGGAACTATGGCTACACCTTC.

The J gene is TRBJ2-1, the V gene TRBV10-2; 8 nucleotides line up with TRBD2. This CDR3 region has 12 residues. Germline CDR1 is WSHSY and CDR2 is SAAADI. The DNA of the CDR3 is TGCGGCTCGGGGGGGCCGTTCAATGAGCAGTTCTTC. Translating it yields CGSGGPFNEQFF.

The chain links TRBV19 to TRBJ2-3; perhaps TRBD2 as D (6 bases). CDR3 length: 16 residues. Trimming shortened V by 3 bases and J by 3 bases, and 16 bases separated the two germline ends. Per germline, CDR1 LNHDA and CDR2 SQIVND (reference sequence). In nucleotides, the CDR3 is TGTGCCAGTAGTATCGGCGGGATCGGGGTTACAGATACGCAGTATTTT. Residues: CASSIGGIGVTDTQYF. Full variable domain (outside the CDR3, taken from reference TRBV19 and TRBJ2-3): DGGITQSPKYLFRKEGQNVTLSCEQNLNHDAMYWYRQDPGQGLRLIYYSQIVNDFQKGDIAEGYSVSREKKESFPLTVTSAQKNPTAFYLCASSIGGIGVTDTQYFGPGTRLTVL.

The rearrangement links TRBV6-4 to TRBJ2-3, with D perhaps TRBD2 (5 bases). V was pared by 6 bases and J by 4 bases, with 14 bases between. The germline V gene has CDR1 MRHNA and CDR2 SNTAGT. This CDR3 is built from 14 residues. CDR3 loop: CASRATTIADTQYF. Written as DNA, the CDR3 is TGTGCCAGCAGGGCCACGACTATTGCAGATACGCAGTATTTT.

This clone was counted only a few times. The chain combines TRBV9 with TRBJ1-2; D not certain. The V and J ends lost 0 bases and 7 bases respectively, with 7 bases between them. In germline, CDR1 is SGDLS, CDR2 YYNGEE. This CDR3 is 12 amino acids long. The CDR3 nucleotides read TGTGCCAGCAGCGTAGGTACGGGTGGCTACACCTTC. Protein sequence: CASSVGTGGYTF.

V usage is TRBV7-9 and J usage is TRBJ2-7, with 13 positions matching TRBD2. Per germline, CDR1 SEHNR and CDR2 FQNEAQ (reference sequence). The V gene end was trimmed by 3 bases and the J gene end by 2 bases; junction bases not matched to a gene: 7. This CDR3 is 17 amino acids long. CDR3 sequence (DNA): TGTGCCAGCAGCTTTTTTTCCGGGACTAGCGGGGCCTACGAGCAGTACTTC. Translating gives CASSFFSGTSGAYEQYF.

This chain links TRBV29-1 with TRBJ2-1; TRBD2 agrees at 9 bases. The trim removed 2 bases at V and 0 bases at J, leaving 5 bases unmatched. Looked up from germline, CDR1 is SQVTM and CDR2 is ANQGSEA. The CDR3 contains 16 residues. In nucleotides, the CDR3 is TGCAGCGTTGAAAAGGGTAGCGGGAGCTCCTACAATGAGCAGTTCTTC. Protein product: CSVEKGSGSSYNEQFF.

Worth noting for this clone: This same CDR3 is encoded by further DNA sequences in the sample. The V and J genes are TRBV2 and TRBJ1-2, with D perhaps matching TRBD1 (5 bases). CDR1 is SNHLY and CDR2 is FYNNEI in the germline V gene. V was shortened by 4 bases and J by 3 bases, with 9 bases between the two germline ends. The CDR3 contains 13 residues. CDR3 nucleotides: TGTGCCAGCAGTGCCGACAGAGACTATGGCTACACCTTC. Protein product: CASSADRDYGYTF.

This CDR3 is CASSPRQDSANEKLFF. As DNA, the CDR3 is TGCGCCAGCAGCCCCAGACAGGACTCAGCTAATGAAAAACTGTTTTTT. The chain employs TRBV4-1 and TRBJ1-4, with D maybe TRBD1 (6 bases). V was cut by 4 bases and J by 3 bases, with 15 bases left in between. The CDR3 runs 16 residues. Germline CDR1 is MGHRA and CDR2 is YSYEKL.

The V call is TRBV11-2, the J call TRBJ1-4, with D perhaps matching TRBD1 (5 bases). CDR1 SGHAT and CDR2 FQNNGV come from the germline V gene. V gave up 5 bases and J gave up 8 bases, with 15 bases separating them. CDR3 length: 14 residues. CDR3 loop: CASSPTGGREKLFF. For the CDR3, the DNA is TGTGCCAGCAGCCCGACCGGGGGGAGGGAAAAACTGTTTTTT.

The chain recombines TRBV29-1 with TRBJ1-2, with 7 bases that match TRBD1. Germline loops: CDR1 SQVTM, CDR2 ANQGSEA. Losses at the gene ends were 3 bases for V and 8 bases for J; bases not matched to a gene: 9. This CDR3 region has 13 residues. CDR3 nucleotides: TGCAGCGTTGAGCGGGCAGGAGGGGGCGGCTACACCTTC. Translating gives CSVERAGGGGYTF.

The chain joins TRBV18 to TRBJ1-2; 9 bases are a match to TRBD1. The CDR3 runs 15 residues. Trimming at V came to 4 bases and at J to 5 bases, leaving 8 bases not matched to a gene. CDR1 is KGHSH and CDR2 is LQKENI in the germline V gene. CDR3 amino acids: CASSLTGTGLYGYTF. CDR3 DNA: TGTGCCAGCTCACTCACCGGGACAGGGCTTTATGGCTACACCTTC.

This chain connects TRBV6-5 to TRBJ2-7; TRBD1 matches at 10 bases. This CDR3 is built from 15 residues. With V trimmed by 0 bases and J by 3 bases, 2 bases remained unmatched. CDR1 is MNHEY, CDR2 SVGAGI, per germline. This CDR3 reads CASSYSGTGVYEQYF. Here the CDR3 DNA reads TGTGCCAGCAGTTACTCCGGGACAGGGGTCTACGAGCAGTACTTC.

The chain couples TRBV6-5 to TRBJ1-5; 8 bases fit TRBD1. The CDR3 consists of 12 residues. The ends lost 7 bases at V and 11 bases at J; junction bases unmatched: 7. Germline V gene lookup returns CDR1 MNHEY and CDR2 SVGAGI. The CDR3 DNA follows: TGTGCCAGCACGGCAGGGGGCTTATCCCAGCATTTT. It specifies CASTAGGLSQHF.

Turning to this clone: The sample has other DNA sequences that encode this CDR3 too. V is TRBV5-6 and J is TRBJ2-3, with a weak D call TRBD1 (6 bases). V dropped 4 bases and J dropped 1 base, with 10 bases sitting between them. The CDR3 sequence is 14 residues long. CDR1 is SGHDT and CDR2 is YYEEEE in the germline V gene. CDR3 DNA: TGTGCCAGCAGCCTACAGGGCCGCACAGATACGCAGTATTTT. Translated: CASSLQGRTDTQYF.

This clone has only a few counts. The chain joins TRBV6-5 to TRBJ2-5; TRBD1 aligns across 7 bases. The CDR3 has 15 residues. Germline assignment: CDR1 MNHEY and CDR2 SVGAGI. V was pared by 7 bases and J by 5 bases, with 13 bases of the junction left unmatched. The CDR3 here is CASTGRGTVAETQYF. The DNA for the CDR3 is TGTGCCAGCACCGGACGAGGGACAGTCGCGGAGACCCAGTACTTC.

A few counts support this clone. The chain joins TRBV29-1 to TRBJ2-3; 8 bases fit TRBD1. The CDR3 covers 14 residues. Per the germline V gene, CDR1 is SQVTM and CDR2 is ANQGSEA. The V segment lost 4 bases and the J segment 3 bases; nucleotides outside the gene matches: 6. The CDR3 DNA reads as TGCAGCGTTGGCCGGGACAGGACAACAGATACGCAGTATTTT. This encodes CSVGRDRTTDTQYF.

The rearrangement uses TRBV2 and TRBJ1-4; 7 bases match TRBD1. The CDR3 runs 14 residues. The junction had 4 bases not matched to a gene; V was cut back by 6 bases and J by 3 bases. Germline V gene data show CDR1 as SNHLY and CDR2 as FYNNEI. Written as DNA, the CDR3 is TGTGCCAGCAGGGAGGGGGCGGCTAATGAAAAACTGTTTTTT. This encodes CASREGAANEKLFF.

The chain joins TRBV19 to TRBJ1-1; 9 positions match TRBD1. Trimming cost V 1 base and J 12 bases; bases outside gene matches: 3. The germline V gene encodes CDR1 LNHDA and CDR2 SQIVND (reference sequence). This CDR3 region has 12 residues. CDR3 coding DNA: TGTGCCAGTAGTATAGGGGGGACAGGGTCTTTCTTT. This sequence encodes CASSIGGTGSFF. The full variable domain, completed using reference TRBV19 and TRBJ1-1, is DGGITQSPKYLFRKEGQNVTLSCEQNLNHDAMYWYRQDPGQGLRLIYYSQIVNDFQKGDIAEGYSVSREKKESFPLTVTSAQKNPTAFYLCASSIGGTGSFFGQGTRLTVV.

The chain recombines TRBV19 with TRBJ2-4; D might be TRBD2 (6 bases). The CDR3 has 16 amino acids. Germline lookup yields CDR1 LNHDA and CDR2 SQIVND (reference sequence). Between the trimmed V and J ends, which lost 4 bases and 1 base, there was a span of 14 bases. The CDR3 sequence: CASSNGLRGAKNIQYF. For the CDR3, the DNA is TGTGCCAGTAGTAATGGCCTACGGGGGGCCAAAAACATTCAGTACTTC.

This clone was recorded a few times. The rearrangement links TRBV6-1 to TRBJ1-2; D may be TRBD1 (6 bases). Trimming took off 1 base at V and 3 bases at J, with 9 bases between the two ends. This CDR3 contains 14 residues. CDR1 is MNHNS, CDR2 SASEGT, per germline. The CDR3 region is CASSEGSGDYGYTF. The CDR3 DNA follows: TGTGCCAGCAGTGAAGGGTCAGGGGACTATGGCTACACCTTC.

This chain uses TRBV4-1 with TRBJ2-3; D is ambiguous. Germline CDR1 reads MGHRA; CDR2 reads YSYEKL. Between the trimmed V and J ends, which lost 0 bases and 5 bases, there was a span of 6 bases. The CDR3 runs 13 residues. The CDR3 bases are TGCGCCAGCAGCCAAGATGCAGGAGATACGCAGTATTTT. This translates into CASSQDAGDTQYF.

The chain couples TRBV5-4 to TRBJ1-1; 9 bases line up with TRBD1. Per the germline V gene, CDR1 is SGHNT and CDR2 is YYREEE (reference sequence). After removal of 4 bases from V and 3 bases from J, the junction contained 13 bases not matched to a gene. The CDR3 spans 17 residues. As DNA, the CDR3 is TGTGCCAGCAGCCCCGGGGGACAGGGTCCCGGGGACACTGAAGCTTTCTTT. Amino acid sequence: CASSPGGQGPGDTEAFF.

This clone occurred a few times. The V call is TRBV29-1, the J call TRBJ1-6; 7 bases are a match to TRBD1. This CDR3 has 13 amino acids. The germline V gene has CDR1 SQVTM and CDR2 ANQGSEA. With V trimmed by 6 bases and J by 4 bases, 3 bases remained unmatched. As DNA, the CDR3 is TGCAGCGTGGGACAGTCTTATAATTCACCCCTCCACTTT. Translation: CSVGQSYNSPLHF.

The J gene is TRBJ2-5, the V gene TRBV30, with 9 nucleotides matching TRBD1. After removal of 5 bases from V and 1 base from J, the junction contained 5 bases not matched to a gene. This CDR3 comprises 14 residues. CDR1 and CDR2 (germline): GTSNPN, SVGIG (reference sequence). CDR3 sequence (DNA): TGTGCCTGGTCGACAGGGGGGACCCAAGAGACCCAGTACTTC. Residues: CAWSTGGTQETQYF.

The chain combines TRBV30 with TRBJ1-5, with 7 bases matching TRBD1. V dropped 1 base and J dropped 4; count of bases not matched to a gene: 4. This CDR3 comprises 14 residues. CDR1 and CDR2 (germline): GTSNPN, SVGIG (reference sequence). The CDR3 loop reads CAWSAGTANQPQHF. The CDR3 region has the DNA TGTGCCTGGAGTGCTGGGACAGCGAATCAGCCCCAGCATTTT.

This sequence joins TRBV12-5 and TRBJ2-5, with 9 bases fitting TRBD2. The CDR3 has 16 amino acids. Trimming took 1 base from V and 1 from J; bases not matched to a gene: 4. Germline values: CDR1 LGHNT, CDR2 FRNRAP. The DNA for the CDR3 is TGTGCTAGTGGTTTGGGGCTAGCGGGGACCCAAGAGACCCAGTACTTC. This sequence encodes CASGLGLAGTQETQYF.

The chain joins TRBV27 to TRBJ2-1, with 9 bases lining up with TRBD2. Germline-derived CDR1 and CDR2 are MNHEY and SMNVEV (reference sequence). The CDR3 has 16 amino acids. The junction had 5 bases not matched to a gene; V was cut back by 5 bases and J by 0 bases. The CDR3 is CASSRAGGRSYNEQFF. Here the CDR3 DNA reads TGTGCCAGCAGTCGAGCGGGGGGCCGCTCCTACAATGAGCAGTTCTTC.